This TCR beta chain originates from a study of T-cell memory formation after mild COVID-19. Study-wide results and limits: Memory sampled before infection contained some responding clones, suggesting cross-reactive memory joined. Largely, contracting CD4+ clones fell within CM and EM, and contracting CD8+ clones within EMRA. Nothing showed for sure that second-wave clones peaking on day 37 were SARS-CoV-2 specific.

Germline V lookup: CDR1 SGHRS, CDR2 YFSETQ. The CDR3 has 16 amino acids. J was trimmed by 4 bases and V by 4 bases; bases with no gene match: 9. As to this clonotype: Its antigen is undetermined.

MiXCR, run by TCRdb on the 5' RACE reads, gives a single entry per CDR3 protein. Here the sample spans 95,000 to 120,000 distinct CDR3 sequences, around 17% being singletons. The sequenced material came from PBMCs or a T cell subset sorted from them (not recorded which). This chain joins TRBV5-1 and TRBJ2-3; 10 bases are shared with TRBD1. This TCR derives from a man aged 18 to 30 who had mild COVID-19 (a few samples of this study predate the infection). Cell type and time point are not known. In DNA, the CDR3 is TGCGCCAGCAGCGCGACGACAGGGGGCCTCTCAGATACGCAGTATTTT. This encodes CASSATTGGLSDTQYF.